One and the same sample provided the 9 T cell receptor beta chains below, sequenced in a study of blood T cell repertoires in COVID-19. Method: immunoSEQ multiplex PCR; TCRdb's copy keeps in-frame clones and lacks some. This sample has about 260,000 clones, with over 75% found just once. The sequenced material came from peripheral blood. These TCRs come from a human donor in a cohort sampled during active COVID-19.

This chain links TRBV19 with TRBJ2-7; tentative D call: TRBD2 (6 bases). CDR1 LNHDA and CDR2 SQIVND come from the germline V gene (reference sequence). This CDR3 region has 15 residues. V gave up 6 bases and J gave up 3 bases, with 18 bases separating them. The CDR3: CASRPPGGRDYEQYF. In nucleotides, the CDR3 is TGTGCCAGTAGGCCACCTGGGGGGAGAGACTACGAGCAGTACTTC.

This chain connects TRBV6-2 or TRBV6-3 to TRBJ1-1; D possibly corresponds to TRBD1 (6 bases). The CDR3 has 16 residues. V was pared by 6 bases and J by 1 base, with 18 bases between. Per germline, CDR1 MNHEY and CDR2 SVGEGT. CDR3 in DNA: TGTGCCAGCAGACCTCCAAAAGGGGGTCAGAACACTGAAGCTTTCTTT. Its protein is CASRPPKGGQNTEAFF.

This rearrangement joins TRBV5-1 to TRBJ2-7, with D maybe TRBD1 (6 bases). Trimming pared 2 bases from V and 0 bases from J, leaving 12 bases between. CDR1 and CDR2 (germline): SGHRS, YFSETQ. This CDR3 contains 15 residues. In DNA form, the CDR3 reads TGCGCCAGCAGCTTCCCCGGGACAAGCTCCTACGAGCAGTACTTC. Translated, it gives CASSFPGTSSYEQYF.

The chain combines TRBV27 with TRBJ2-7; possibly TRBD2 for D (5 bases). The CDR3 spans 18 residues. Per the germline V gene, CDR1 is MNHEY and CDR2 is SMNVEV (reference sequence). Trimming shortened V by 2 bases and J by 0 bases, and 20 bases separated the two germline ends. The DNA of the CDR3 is TGTGCCAGCAGTTTAGTAGCGAGCGACTACTTAAGCTCCTACGAGCAGTACTTC. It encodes CASSLVASDYLSSYEQYF.

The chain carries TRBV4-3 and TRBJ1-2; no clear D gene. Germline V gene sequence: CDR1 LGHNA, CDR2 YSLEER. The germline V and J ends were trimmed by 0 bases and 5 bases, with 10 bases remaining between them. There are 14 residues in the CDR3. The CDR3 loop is CASSQDRNSYGYTF. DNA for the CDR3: TGCGCCAGCAGCCAAGACAGGAACTCTTATGGCTACACCTTC.

The CDR3 spells CASSRGLAGMNTGELFF. CDR3 nucleotide sequence: TGTGCCAGCAGCAGAGGACTAGCGGGTATGAACACCGGGGAGCTGTTTTTT. The rearrangement uses TRBV6-4 and TRBJ2-2, with TRBD2 identical over 11 bases. V was clipped by 6 bases and J by 1 base; unmatched bases: 7. This CDR3 region has 17 residues. The germline CDR1 and CDR2 sequences are MRHNA and SNTAGT.

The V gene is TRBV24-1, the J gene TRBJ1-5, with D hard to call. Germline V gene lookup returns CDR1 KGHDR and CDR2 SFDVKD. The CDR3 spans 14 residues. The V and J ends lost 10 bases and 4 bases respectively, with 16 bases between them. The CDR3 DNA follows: TGTGCCACAACGTTACGCAGAGGAAATCAGCCCCAGCATTTT. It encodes CATTLRRGNQPQHF.

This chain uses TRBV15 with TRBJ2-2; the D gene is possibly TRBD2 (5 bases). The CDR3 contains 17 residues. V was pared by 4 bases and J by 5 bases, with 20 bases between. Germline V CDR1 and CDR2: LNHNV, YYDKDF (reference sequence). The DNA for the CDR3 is TGTGCCACCAGCATGCTTCACCTGCTGAGGGTGACCGGGGAGCTGTTTTTT. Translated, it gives CATSMLHLLRVTGELFF.

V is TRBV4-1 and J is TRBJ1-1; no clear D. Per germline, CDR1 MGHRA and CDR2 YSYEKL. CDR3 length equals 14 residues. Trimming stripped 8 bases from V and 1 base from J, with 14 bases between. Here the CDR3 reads CASVRGTANTEAFF. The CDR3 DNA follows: TGCGCCAGCGTGAGAGGCACCGCGAACACTGAAGCTTTCTTT.